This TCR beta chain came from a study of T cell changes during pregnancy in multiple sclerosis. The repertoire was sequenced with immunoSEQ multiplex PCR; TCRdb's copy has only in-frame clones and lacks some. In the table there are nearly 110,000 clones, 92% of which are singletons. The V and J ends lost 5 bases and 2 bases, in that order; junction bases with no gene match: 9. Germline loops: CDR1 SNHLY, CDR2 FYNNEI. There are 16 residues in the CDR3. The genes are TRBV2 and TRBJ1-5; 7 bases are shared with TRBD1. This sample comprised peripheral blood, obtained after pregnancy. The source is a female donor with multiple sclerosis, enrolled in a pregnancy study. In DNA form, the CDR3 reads TGTGCCAGCAGTTCTATGACAGGGTTTGGCAATCAGCCCCAGCATTTT. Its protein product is CASSSMTGFGNQPQHF.